This T cell receptor (beta chain) was identified in a study of regulatory T cells in long-lasting Graves disease. The study's findings and limits: The study found TRBV28, TRBJ1-2 and TRBJ2-5 favored in persistent disease.

The CDR3 has 14 amino acids. The germline gives CDR1 KGHDR, CDR2 SFDVKD. V shed 5 bases and J 8 bases; nucleotides not matched to a gene: 8. In regard to this clonotype: The antigen is not known.

Sequencing libraries for TCR beta were prepared with iRepertoire HTBI primers and Arm-PCR of CDR3 regions. TCRdb reprocessed the multiplex PCR reads via MiXCR and lists one record per CDR3 protein. This sample has over 350,000 distinct CDR3 sequences, with 15% found just once. Time point defined: newly diagnosed GD, antithyroid drugs for less than 3 months. Following extraction of RNA from PBMCs, that RNA was used to make the TCR library. The same data also contributed to another study, on T cells in Graves' hyperthyroidism and ophthalmopathy.

The sample was peripheral blood mononuclear cells (PBMCs), taken at new diagnosis, from a patient treated with antithyroid drugs. This chain connects TRBV24-1 to TRBJ1-2; TRBD1 matches at 9 bases. This sequence originates from a woman aged 40 to 49 with Graves disease. DNA of the CDR3: TGTGCCACCAGTGCCTCACAGGGGGCGAGAGGCTACACCTTC. Encoded protein: CATSASQGARGYTF.